This TCR beta chain was observed in a study of Graves' ophthalmopathy and Graves' hyperthyroidism. Amplification of the TCR beta CDR3 regions used RNA transcripts (as template). An initial RT-PCR round employing HTBI primers preceded a second-round multiplex PCR. MiXCR, run by TCRdb on the multiplex PCR reads, gives a single entry per CDR3 protein. This sample has 150,000 to 200,000 distinct CDR3 sequences, with 39% found just once. Ophthalmopathy cases showed moderate-to-severe activity, scoring CAS ≥3 and NOSPECS ≥4, with duration under 3 months. PBMCs came from approximately 9.6 ml of fresh peripheral blood. CDR1 and CDR2 from the germline V gene are LGHNA and YNFKEQ. Trimming pared 1 base from V and 0 bases from J, leaving 12 bases between. This CDR3 has 16 amino acids. This clonotype was seen at least ten times.

The rearrangement uses TRBV4-2 and TRBJ1-2; weak D call: TRBD1 (5 bases). The sample consisted of peripheral blood. This receptor was taken from a man aged 25-40 years with Graves' ophthalmopathy. CDR3 DNA: TGTGCCAGCAGCCAAGCCCATGGAGGGGCTAACTATGGCTACACCTTC. Protein sequence: CASSQAHGGANYGYTF.